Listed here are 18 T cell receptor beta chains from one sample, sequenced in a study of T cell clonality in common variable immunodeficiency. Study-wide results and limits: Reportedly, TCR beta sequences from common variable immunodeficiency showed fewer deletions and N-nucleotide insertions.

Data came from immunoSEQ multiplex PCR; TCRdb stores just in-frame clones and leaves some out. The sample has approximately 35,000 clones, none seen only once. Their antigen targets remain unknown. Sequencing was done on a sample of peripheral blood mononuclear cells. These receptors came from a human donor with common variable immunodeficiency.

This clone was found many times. CDR3 DNA, as far as it was read: TGTGCCAGCAGCTTAGCTGGGACAGGGGTCACTGAA. This codes for CASSLAGTGVTE. The whole CDR3 sequence reads CASSLAGTGVTEAFF. This chain uses TRBV7-6 with TRBJ1-1; 10 positions agree with TRBD1. The sequenced fragment ends 3 residues before the CDR3 boundary, so the rest is inferred from the germline J gene. V shed 0 bases and J 4 bases; nucleotides not matched to a gene: 2. The germline V gene encodes CDR1 SGHVS and CDR2 FNYEAQ. This CDR3 spans 15 amino acids.

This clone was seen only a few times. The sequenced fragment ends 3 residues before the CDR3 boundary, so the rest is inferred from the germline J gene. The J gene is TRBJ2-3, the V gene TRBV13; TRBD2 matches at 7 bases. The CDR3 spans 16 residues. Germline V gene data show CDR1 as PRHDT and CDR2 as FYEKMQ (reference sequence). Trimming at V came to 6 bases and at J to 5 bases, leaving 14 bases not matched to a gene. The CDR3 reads CASSSLAGGDGDTQYF. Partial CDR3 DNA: TGTGCCAGCAGTAGCTTAGCGGGCGGGGATGGAGATACG.

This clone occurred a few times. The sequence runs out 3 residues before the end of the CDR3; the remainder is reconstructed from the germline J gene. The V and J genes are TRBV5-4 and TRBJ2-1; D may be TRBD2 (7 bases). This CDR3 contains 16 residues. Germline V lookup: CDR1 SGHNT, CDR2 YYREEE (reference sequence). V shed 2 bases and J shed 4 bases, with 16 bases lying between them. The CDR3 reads CASSLRGAGYYNEQFF. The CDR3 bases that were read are TGTGCCAGCAGCTTACGGGGGGCCGGGTATTACAATGAG.

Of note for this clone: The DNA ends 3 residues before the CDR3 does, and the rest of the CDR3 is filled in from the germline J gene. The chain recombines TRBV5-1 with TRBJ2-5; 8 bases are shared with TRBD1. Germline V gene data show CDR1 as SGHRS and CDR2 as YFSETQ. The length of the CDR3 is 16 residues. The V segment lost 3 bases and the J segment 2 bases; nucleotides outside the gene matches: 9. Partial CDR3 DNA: TGCGCCAGCAGCTCGGGTGACAGGGGATTTCAAGAGACC. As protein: CASSSGDRGFQET. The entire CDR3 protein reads CASSSGDRGFQETQYF.

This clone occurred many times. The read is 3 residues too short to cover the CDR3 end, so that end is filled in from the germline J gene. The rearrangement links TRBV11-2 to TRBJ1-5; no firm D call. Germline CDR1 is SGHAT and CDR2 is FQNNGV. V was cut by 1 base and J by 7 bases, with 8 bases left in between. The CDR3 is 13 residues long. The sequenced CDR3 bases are TGTGCCAGCAGCTTAGGTCTTGGCCAGCCC. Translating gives CASSLGLGQP. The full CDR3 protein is CASSLGLGQPQHF.

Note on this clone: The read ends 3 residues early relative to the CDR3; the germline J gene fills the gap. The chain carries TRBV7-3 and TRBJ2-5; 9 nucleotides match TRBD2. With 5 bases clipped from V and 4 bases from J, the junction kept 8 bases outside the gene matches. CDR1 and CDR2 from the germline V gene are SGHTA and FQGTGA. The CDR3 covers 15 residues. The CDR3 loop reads CASSLLSGSIETQYF. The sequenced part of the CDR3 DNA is TGTGCCAGCAGCCTCCTTAGCGGGAGTATAGAGACC.

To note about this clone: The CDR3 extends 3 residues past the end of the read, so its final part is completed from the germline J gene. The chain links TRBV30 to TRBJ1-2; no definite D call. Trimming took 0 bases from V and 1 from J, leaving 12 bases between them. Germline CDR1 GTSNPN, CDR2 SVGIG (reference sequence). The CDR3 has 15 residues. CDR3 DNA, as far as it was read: TGTGCCTGGAGTGTCCGGGCAGGACTTAACTATGGC. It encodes CAWSVRAGLNYG. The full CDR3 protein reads CAWSVRAGLNYGYTF.

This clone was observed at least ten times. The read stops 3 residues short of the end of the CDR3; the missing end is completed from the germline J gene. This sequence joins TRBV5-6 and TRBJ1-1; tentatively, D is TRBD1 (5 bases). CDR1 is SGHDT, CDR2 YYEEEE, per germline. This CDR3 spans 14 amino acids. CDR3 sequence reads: CASSPRTRVQEAFF. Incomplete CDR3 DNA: TGTGCCAGCAGCCCCCGTACCAGGGTGCAAGAA.

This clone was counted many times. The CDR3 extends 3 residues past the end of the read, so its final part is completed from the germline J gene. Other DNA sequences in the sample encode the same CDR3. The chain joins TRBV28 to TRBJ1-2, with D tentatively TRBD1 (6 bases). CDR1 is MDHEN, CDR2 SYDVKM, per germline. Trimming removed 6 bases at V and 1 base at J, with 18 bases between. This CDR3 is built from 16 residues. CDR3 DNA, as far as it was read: TGTGCCAGCAGCTCGATCGGTGGGGGCCTTAACTATGGC. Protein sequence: CASSSIGGGLNYG. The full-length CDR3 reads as CASSSIGGGLNYGYTF.

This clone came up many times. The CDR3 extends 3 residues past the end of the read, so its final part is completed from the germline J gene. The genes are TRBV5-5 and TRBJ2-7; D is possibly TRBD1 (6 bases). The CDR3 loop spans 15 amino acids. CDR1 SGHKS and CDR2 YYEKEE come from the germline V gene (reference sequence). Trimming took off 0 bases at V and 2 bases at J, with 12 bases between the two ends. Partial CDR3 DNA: TGTGCCAGCAGCTTGGCCCCCAGGGGTGCCTACGAG. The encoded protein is CASSLAPRGAYE. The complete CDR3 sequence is CASSLAPRGAYEQYF.

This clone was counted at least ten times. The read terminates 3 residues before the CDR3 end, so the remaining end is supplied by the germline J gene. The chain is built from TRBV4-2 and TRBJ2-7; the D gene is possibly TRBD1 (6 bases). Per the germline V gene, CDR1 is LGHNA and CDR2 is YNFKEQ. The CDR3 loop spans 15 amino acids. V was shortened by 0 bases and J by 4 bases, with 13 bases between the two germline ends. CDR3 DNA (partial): TGTGCCAGCAGCCAAGAGGCCGGACAGTTATACGAG. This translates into CASSQEAGQLYE. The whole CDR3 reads CASSQEAGQLYEQYF.

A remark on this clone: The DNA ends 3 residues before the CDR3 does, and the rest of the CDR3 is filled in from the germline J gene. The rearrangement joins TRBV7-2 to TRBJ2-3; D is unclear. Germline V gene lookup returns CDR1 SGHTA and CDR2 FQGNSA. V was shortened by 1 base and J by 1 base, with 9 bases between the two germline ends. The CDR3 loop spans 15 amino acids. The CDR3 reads CASSLGLMGTDTQYF. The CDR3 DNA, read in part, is TGTGCCAGCAGCTTAGGTCTAATGGGCACAGATACG.

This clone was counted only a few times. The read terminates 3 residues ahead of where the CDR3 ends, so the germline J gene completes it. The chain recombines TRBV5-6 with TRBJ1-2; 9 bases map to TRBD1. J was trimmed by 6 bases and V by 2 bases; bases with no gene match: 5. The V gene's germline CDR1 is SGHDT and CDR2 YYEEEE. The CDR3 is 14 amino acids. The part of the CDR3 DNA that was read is TGTGCCAGCAGCTTCGACAGGGGGGACGATGGC. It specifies CASSFDRGDDG. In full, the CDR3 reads CASSFDRGDDGYTF.

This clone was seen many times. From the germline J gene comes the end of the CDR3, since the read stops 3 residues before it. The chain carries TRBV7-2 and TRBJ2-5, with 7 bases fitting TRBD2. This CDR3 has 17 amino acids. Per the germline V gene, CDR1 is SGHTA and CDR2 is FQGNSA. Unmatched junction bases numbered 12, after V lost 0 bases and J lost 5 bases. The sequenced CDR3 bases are TGTGCCAGCAGCTTAGCTTTTTCTTCCGGCGGGAGTGAGACC. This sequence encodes CASSLAFSSGGSET. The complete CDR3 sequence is CASSLAFSSGGSETQYF.

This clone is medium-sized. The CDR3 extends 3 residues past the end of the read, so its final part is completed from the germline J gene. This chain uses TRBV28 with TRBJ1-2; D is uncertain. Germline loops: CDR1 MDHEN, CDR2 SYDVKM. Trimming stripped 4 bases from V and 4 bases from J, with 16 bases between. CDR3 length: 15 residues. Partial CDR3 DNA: TGTGCCAGCAGTTCCACGAGAGGGTTCGGCTATGGC. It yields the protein CASSSTRGFGYG. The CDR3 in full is CASSSTRGFGYGYTF.

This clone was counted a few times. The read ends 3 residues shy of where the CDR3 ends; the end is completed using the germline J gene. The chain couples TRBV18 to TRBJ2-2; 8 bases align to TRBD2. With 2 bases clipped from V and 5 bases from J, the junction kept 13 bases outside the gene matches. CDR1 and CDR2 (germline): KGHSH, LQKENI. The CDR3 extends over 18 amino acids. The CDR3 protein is CASSPSSGLDGVTGELFF. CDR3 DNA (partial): TGTGCCAGCTCACCATCCTCGGGACTAGATGGTGTTACCGGGGAG. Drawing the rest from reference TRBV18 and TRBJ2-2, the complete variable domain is NAGVMQNPRHLVRRRGQEARLRCSPMKGHSHVYWYRQLPEEGLKFMVYLQKENIIDESGMPKERFSAEFPKEGPSILRIQQVVRGDSAAYFCASSPSSGLDGVTGELFFGEGSRLTVL.

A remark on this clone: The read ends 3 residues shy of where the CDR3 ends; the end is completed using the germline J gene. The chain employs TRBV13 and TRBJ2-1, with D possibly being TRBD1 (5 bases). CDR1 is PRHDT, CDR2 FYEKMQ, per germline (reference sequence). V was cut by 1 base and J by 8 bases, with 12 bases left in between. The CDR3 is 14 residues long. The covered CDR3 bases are TGTGCCAGCAGCTTAGAGCAGGGTCGCGATGAG. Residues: CASSLEQGRDE. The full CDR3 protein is CASSLEQGRDEQFF.

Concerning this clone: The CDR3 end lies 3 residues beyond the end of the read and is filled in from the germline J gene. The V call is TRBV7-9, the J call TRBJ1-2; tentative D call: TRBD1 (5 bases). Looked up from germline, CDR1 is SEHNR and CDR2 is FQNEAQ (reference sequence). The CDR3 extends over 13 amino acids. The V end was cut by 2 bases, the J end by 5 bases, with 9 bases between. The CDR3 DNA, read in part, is TGTGCCAGCAGCTTACCGGCAGGGTATGGC. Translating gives CASSLPAGYG. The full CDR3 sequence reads CASSLPAGYGYTF.